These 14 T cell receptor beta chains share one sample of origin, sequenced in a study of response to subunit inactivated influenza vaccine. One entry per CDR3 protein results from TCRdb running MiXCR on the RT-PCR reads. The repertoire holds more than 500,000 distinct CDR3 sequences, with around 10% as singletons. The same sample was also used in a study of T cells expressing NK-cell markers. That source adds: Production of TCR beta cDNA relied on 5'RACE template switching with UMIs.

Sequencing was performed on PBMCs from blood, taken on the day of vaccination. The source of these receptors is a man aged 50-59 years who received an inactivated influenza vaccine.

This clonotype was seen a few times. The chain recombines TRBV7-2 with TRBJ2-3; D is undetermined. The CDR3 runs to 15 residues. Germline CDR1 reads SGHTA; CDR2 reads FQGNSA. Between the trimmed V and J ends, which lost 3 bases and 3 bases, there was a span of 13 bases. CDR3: CASSFYTASTDTQYF. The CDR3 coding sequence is TGTGCCAGCAGCTTCTATACAGCCTCTACAGATACGCAGTATTTT.

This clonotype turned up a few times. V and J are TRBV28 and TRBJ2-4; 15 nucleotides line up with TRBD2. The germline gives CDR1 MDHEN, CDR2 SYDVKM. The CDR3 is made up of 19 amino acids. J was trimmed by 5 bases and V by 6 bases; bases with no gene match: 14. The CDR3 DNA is TGTGCCAGCAGGGCAGTTGTATTAGGGACTAGCGGGAGGCAAAACATTCAGTACTTC. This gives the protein CASRAVVLGTSGRQNIQYF.

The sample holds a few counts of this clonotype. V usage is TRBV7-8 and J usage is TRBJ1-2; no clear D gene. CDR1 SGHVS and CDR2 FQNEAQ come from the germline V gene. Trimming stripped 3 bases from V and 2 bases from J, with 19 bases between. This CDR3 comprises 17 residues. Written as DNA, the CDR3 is TGTGCCAGCAGCTTTGGGATCGGGCAGAACGGAAACTATGGCTACACCTTC. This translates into CASSFGIGQNGNYGYTF.

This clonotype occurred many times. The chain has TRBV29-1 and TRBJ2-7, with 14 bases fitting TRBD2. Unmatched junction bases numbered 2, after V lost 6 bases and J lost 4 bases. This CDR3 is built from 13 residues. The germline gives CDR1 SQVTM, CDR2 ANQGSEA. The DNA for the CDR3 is TGCAGCGTACGGACTAGCGGGAGGTACGAGCAGTACTTC. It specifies CSVRTSGRYEQYF.

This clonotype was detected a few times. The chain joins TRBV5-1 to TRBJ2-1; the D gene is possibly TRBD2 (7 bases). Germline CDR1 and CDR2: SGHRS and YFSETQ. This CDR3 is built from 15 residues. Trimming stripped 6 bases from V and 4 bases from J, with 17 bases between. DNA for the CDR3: TGCGCCAGCAATCAGGGGCTAGCGGATTACAATGAGCAGTTCTTC. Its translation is CASNQGLADYNEQFF.

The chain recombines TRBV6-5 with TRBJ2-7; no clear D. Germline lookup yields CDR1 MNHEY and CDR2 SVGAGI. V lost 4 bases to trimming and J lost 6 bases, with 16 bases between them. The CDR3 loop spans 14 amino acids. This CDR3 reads CASSSQGPGGEQYF. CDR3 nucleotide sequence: TGTGCCAGCAGTTCCCAAGGTCCAGGCGGCGAGCAGTACTTC.

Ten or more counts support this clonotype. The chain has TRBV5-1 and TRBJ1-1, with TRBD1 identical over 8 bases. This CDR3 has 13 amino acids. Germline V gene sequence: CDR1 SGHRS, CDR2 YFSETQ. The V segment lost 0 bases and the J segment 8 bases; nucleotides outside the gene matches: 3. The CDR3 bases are TGCGCCAGCAGCTTGGGACAGGGGCGGGAAGCTTTCTTT. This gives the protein CASSLGQGREAFF. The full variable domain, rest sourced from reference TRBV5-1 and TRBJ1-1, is KAGVTQTPRYLIKTRGQQVTLSCSPISGHRSVSWYQQTPGQGLQFLFEYFSETQRNKGNFPGRFSGRQFSNSRSEMNVSTLELGDSALYLCASSLGQGREAFFGQGTRLTVV.

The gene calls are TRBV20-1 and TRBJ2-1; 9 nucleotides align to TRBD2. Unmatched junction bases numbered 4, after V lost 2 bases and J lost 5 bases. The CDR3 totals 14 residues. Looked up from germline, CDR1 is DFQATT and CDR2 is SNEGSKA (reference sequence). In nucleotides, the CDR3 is TGCAGTGCTAGATTTCTAGCGGGACACAATGAGCAGTTCTTC. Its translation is CSARFLAGHNEQFF.

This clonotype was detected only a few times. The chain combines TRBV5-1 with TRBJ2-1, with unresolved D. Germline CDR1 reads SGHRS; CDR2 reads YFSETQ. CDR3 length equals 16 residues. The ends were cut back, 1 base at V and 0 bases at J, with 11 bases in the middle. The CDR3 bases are TGCGCCAGCAGCTTGAGGGAACTAAGCTCCTACAATGAGCAGTTCTTC. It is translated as CASSLRELSSYNEQFF.

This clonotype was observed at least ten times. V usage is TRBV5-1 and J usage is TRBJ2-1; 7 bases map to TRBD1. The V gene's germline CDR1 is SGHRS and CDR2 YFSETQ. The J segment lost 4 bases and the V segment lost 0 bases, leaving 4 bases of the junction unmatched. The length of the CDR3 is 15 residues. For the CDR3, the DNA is TGCGCCAGCAGCTTGGGAGACAGGGCGTACAATGAGCAGTTCTTC. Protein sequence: CASSLGDRAYNEQFF.

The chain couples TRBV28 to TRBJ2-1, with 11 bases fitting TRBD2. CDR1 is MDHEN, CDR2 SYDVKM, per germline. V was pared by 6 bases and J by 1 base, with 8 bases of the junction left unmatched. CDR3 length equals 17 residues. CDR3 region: CASRPPGLAVSYNEQFF. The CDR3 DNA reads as TGTGCCAGCAGACCGCCGGGACTAGCGGTTTCCTACAATGAGCAGTTCTTC.

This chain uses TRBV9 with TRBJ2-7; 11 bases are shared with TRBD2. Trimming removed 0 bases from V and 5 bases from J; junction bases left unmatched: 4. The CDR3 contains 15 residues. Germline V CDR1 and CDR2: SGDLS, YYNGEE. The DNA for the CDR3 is TGTGCCAGCAGCGTAGGACTAGCGGGAATTGACGAGCAGTACTTC. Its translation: CASSVGLAGIDEQYF. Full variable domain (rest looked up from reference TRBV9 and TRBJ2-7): DSGVTQTPKHLITATGQRVTLRCSPRSGDLSVYWYQQSLDQGLQFLIQYYNGEERAKGNILERFSAQQFPDLHSELNLSSLELGDSALYFCASSVGLAGIDEQYFGPGTRLTVT.

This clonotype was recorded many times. CDR3 in amino acids: CASIPLGGAGQPQHF. In DNA, the CDR3 is TGTGCCAGCATCCCCTTGGGGGGCGCGGGTCAGCCCCAGCATTTT. V gene TRBV28 combines with J gene TRBJ1-5; D may be TRBD1 (6 bases). This CDR3 has 15 amino acids. The germline gives CDR1 MDHEN, CDR2 SYDVKM. V gave up 7 bases and J gave up 6 bases, with 19 bases separating them.

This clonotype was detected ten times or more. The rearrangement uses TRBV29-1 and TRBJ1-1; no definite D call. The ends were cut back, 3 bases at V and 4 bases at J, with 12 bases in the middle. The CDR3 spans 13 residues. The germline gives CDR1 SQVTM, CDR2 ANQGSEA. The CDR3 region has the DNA TGCAGCGTTGAGGAGGGTATAGGCACTGAAGCTTTCTTT. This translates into CSVEEGIGTEAFF.